This T cell receptor (beta chain) was identified during a study of monozygotic twins with inflammatory bowel disease. TCRdb reprocessed the 5' RACE reads and keeps a single row for each CDR3 protein, giving no DNA. The specimen's table records 300,000 to 450,000 distinct CDR3 sequences. As regards this clonotype: Antigen unknown.

Germline V gene data show CDR1 as DFQATT and CDR2 as SNEGSKA (reference sequence). This CDR3 comprises 15 residues. General study points: It was in IBD patients that TCRbeta diversity (inverse Simpson) was lower than in healthy co-twins. Data gave no support to a single strong signal or clonotype associated with IBD.

Specimen: blood. This receptor was obtained from a human donor with ulcerative colitis or Crohn's disease, or a healthy co-twin of an affected twin (not recorded which). The genes are TRBV20-1 and TRBJ1-6; lacking DNA, the TRBD1 call made by TCRdb goes unchecked. CDR3 loop: CSATTGGSYNSPLHF.